The source of this T cell receptor beta chain is a study of cytomegalovirus exposure and HLA in healthy donors. In the PCR, 60 Vbeta and 13 Jbeta primers were used. Only in-frame clones appear in the TCRdb table, and some are missing; sequencing was by immunoSEQ multiplex PCR. This table holds under 200,000 clones, 12% found once. Trimming stripped 4 bases from V and 1 base from J, with 13 bases between. CDR1 is SGHDT, CDR2 YYEEEE, per germline. The length of the CDR3 is 15 residues. The sequence was obtained from a man in his forties or fifties in good health and CMV-seropositive. The specimen sequenced was PBMCs. The V call is TRBV5-6, the J call TRBJ2-3; D is possibly TRBD2 (6 bases). CDR3 amino acids: CASSPPGLRTDTQYF. The CDR3, as DNA: TGTGCCAGCAGCCCACCGGGACTCCGCACAGATACGCAGTATTTT.